The rows below give T cell receptor beta chains drawn from one sample of a study of T cell repertoires in cytomegalovirus infection. TCRdb re-analysed the reads in MiXCR, keeping a single row per CDR3 protein. Of more than 350,000 distinct CDR3 sequences in the sample, roughly 30% were seen once. Sequencing was performed on PBMCs. These receptors originate from a human donor in good health (CMV status not recorded). Some clones in this sample may be carry-over from other donors' samples. CDR3s leave out the opening cysteine and the closing phenylalanine or tryptophan. The order of the fields is J gene, V gene, CDR3 protein.

j_gene: TRBJ1-2; v_gene: TRBV28; CDR3aa: ASSADRVYGYT
j_gene: TRBJ1-1; v_gene: TRBV20-1; CDR3aa: SAREQGNTEAF
j_gene: TRBJ2-1; v_gene: TRBV12-3/TRBV12-4; CDR3aa: ASTTGGSYNEQF
j_gene: TRBJ1-1; v_gene: TRBV7-2; CDR3aa: ASSLAGAVTTEAF
j_gene: TRBJ1-2; v_gene: TRBV29-1; CDR3aa: SVPADGEGSGYGYT
j_gene: TRBJ1-1; v_gene: TRBV6-5; CDR3aa: ASSYDGAEAF
j_gene: TRBJ2-5; v_gene: TRBV29-1; CDR3aa: SVEPGTGVGETQY
j_gene: TRBJ1-6; v_gene: TRBV19; CDR3aa: ASSIELSSPLH
j_gene: TRBJ1-2; v_gene: TRBV5-1; CDR3aa: ASSLEDSLDYGYT
j_gene: TRBJ2-7; v_gene: TRBV4-1; CDR3aa: ASSQPKGSRVGEQY
j_gene: TRBJ1-2; v_gene: TRBV20-1; CDR3aa: SATPHGGTYNYGYT
j_gene: TRBJ2-5; v_gene: TRBV6-1; CDR3aa: ASSRQFQETQY
j_gene: TRBJ2-7; v_gene: TRBV7-2; CDR3aa: ASSLVGAYEQY
j_gene: TRBJ1-5; v_gene: TRBV7-2; CDR3aa: ASSDGTGGSNQPQH
j_gene: TRBJ2-3; v_gene: TRBV20-1; CDR3aa: SARAGGTDTQY
j_gene: TRBJ1-5; v_gene: TRBV6-5; CDR3aa: ASSPGTANRNQPQH
j_gene: TRBJ2-3; v_gene: TRBV20-1; CDR3aa: SARDTVRLGDTQY
j_gene: TRBJ1-5; v_gene: TRBV2; CDR3aa: ASSSGQTSNQPQH
j_gene: TRBJ2-1; v_gene: TRBV2; CDR3aa: ASRRTGVVSINEQF
j_gene: TRBJ2-3; v_gene: TRBV20-1; CDR3aa: SASWTSGGVSTDTQY
j_gene: TRBJ2-3; v_gene: TRBV5-4; CDR3aa: ASSHGVLAGKSADTQY
j_gene: TRBJ1-1; v_gene: TRBV19; CDR3aa: ASSIVSGLGNTEAF
j_gene: TRBJ1-1; v_gene: TRBV6-1; CDR3aa: ASSWGTNTEAF
j_gene: TRBJ1-4; v_gene: TRBV6-2/TRBV6-3; CDR3aa: ASSYAGQGAARTNEKLF
j_gene: TRBJ2-1; v_gene: TRBV4-1; CDR3aa: ASSHTLSGGPSYNEQF
j_gene: TRBJ1-3; v_gene: TRBV6-2/TRBV6-3; CDR3aa: ASSRYSPGTGSGNTIY
j_gene: TRBJ1-5; v_gene: TRBV7-8; CDR3aa: ASSSGGGRSNQPQH
j_gene: TRBJ2-5; v_gene: TRBV11-2; CDR3aa: ASSSFGGGAETQY